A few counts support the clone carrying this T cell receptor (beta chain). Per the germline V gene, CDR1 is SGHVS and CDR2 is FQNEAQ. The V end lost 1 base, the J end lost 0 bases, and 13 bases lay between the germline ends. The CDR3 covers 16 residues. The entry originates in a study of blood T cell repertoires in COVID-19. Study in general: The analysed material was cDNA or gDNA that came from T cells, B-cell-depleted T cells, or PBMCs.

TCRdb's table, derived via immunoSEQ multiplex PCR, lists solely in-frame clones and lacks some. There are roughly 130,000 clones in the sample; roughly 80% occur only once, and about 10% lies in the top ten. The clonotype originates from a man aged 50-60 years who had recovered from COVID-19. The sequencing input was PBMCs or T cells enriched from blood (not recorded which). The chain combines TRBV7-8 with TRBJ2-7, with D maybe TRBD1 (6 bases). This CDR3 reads CASSLGTVISSYEQYF. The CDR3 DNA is TGTGCCAGCAGCTTAGGGACAGTGATAAGCTCCTACGAGCAGTACTTC.